Following are 10 T cell receptor beta chains from one sample sequenced in a study of post-analysis software for immune sequencing data. Findings of the study overall: Elevated frequency relative to controls characterized four or five TRBV segments in patients, TRBV5-6, TRBV5-1 and TRBV20-1 among them.

Unique molecular identifiers featured in each of the TCR beta cDNA libraries. TCRdb passed the PCR reads through MiXCR, listing each CDR3 protein once. The table has approximately 730,000 distinct CDR3 sequences, 30% seen once. Their recognized antigens are unknown. The sequenced material came from blood. These receptors were obtained from a girl aged 10 to 17 with multiple sclerosis.

This clonotype was seen more than once but under ten times. This sequence joins TRBV24-1 and TRBJ2-1; D is unclear. This CDR3 has 12 residues. Trimming cost V 7 bases and J 0 bases, with 3 bases left between them. Germline V gives CDR1 KGHDR, CDR2 SFDVKD. CDR3 sequence reads: CATRSSYNEQFF. The CDR3 DNA follows: TGTGCCACCAGGAGCTCCTACAATGAGCAGTTCTTC.

The rearrangement uses TRBV5-4 and TRBJ2-1, with 10 bases aligning to TRBD2. V was clipped by 1 base and J by 0 bases; unmatched bases: 22. CDR1 is SGHNT, CDR2 YYREEE, per germline (reference sequence). This CDR3 comprises 23 residues. The CDR3 region has the DNA TGTGCCAGCAGCTTGCTCATGGAACTAGCGGGACCTGGGAGCGGCAGCTCCTACAATGAGCAGTTCTTC. Protein sequence: CASSLLMELAGPGSGSSYNEQFF.

J is TRBJ2-7 and V is TRBV20-1; D might be TRBD2 (6 bases). The CDR3 is 11 residues long. Trimming pared 8 bases from V and 6 bases from J, leaving 14 bases between. The germline gives CDR1 DFQATT, CDR2 SNEGSKA (reference sequence). CDR3 amino acids: CSSRRALEQYF. Written as DNA, the CDR3 is TGCAGTTCGAGGAGGGCCCTCGAGCAGTACTTC.

This chain links TRBV20-1 with TRBJ2-1; 8 nucleotides align to TRBD2. After removal of 2 bases from V and 2 bases from J, the junction contained 5 bases not matched to a gene. Germline assignment: CDR1 DFQATT and CDR2 SNEGSKA (reference sequence). The CDR3 extends over 15 amino acids. CDR3 sequence: CSARSPLAAYNEQFF. CDR3 DNA: TGCAGTGCTAGATCCCCACTAGCGGCCTACAATGAGCAGTTCTTC.

Only a few counts were recorded for this clonotype. The chain combines TRBV7-2 with TRBJ2-3; D not resolved. Deletions cut 3 bases from V and 9 bases from J, with 19 bases between. The CDR3 extends over 15 amino acids. The V gene's germline CDR1 is SGHTA and CDR2 FQGNSA. CDR3 bases: TGTGCCAGCAGCTTTGCACCCCAGGCGCCGTCGACGCAGTATTTT. The encoded protein is CASSFAPQAPSTQYF.

This chain links TRBV2 with TRBJ2-7; D may match TRBD1 or TRBD2 (6 bases each). The V gene lost 7 bases and the J gene lost 0 bases, with 16 bases spanning the gap. There are 15 residues in the CDR3. The germline V gene encodes CDR1 SNHLY and CDR2 FYNNEI. The CDR3 DNA sequence: TGTGCCAGCACCCTGGGGGGCGCCTACTCCTACGAGCAGTACTTC. Amino acids: CASTLGGAYSYEQYF.

In DNA, the CDR3 is TGCGCCAGCAGCCCATGGACGCAGGCGAACACTGAAGCTTTCTTT. Translated: CASSPWTQANTEAFF. The chain joins TRBV5-1 to TRBJ1-1; the D is unclear. The CDR3 consists of 15 residues. Trimming cost V 4 bases and J 1 base, with 14 bases left between them. CDR1 and CDR2 from the germline V gene are SGHRS and YFSETQ.

The rearrangement links TRBV20-1 to TRBJ2-7, with D possibly TRBD2 on 7 matching bases. CDR3 length: 18 residues. CDR1 and CDR2 from the germline V gene are DFQATT and SNEGSKA (reference sequence). V lost 3 bases, J lost 2 bases, and 26 bases lay in between. CDR3 protein: CSASMLAGAVAPTYEQYF. CDR3 sequence (DNA): TGCAGTGCTAGTATGTTGGCGGGGGCCGTAGCCCCTACCTACGAGCAGTACTTC.

This clonotype was observed a handful of times. This sequence joins TRBV7-2 and TRBJ1-6; 8 bases are a match to TRBD1. This CDR3 region has 15 residues. The V and J ends lost 4 bases and 10 bases, in that order; junction bases with no gene match: 9. Germline CDR1 and CDR2: SGHTA and FQGNSA. CDR3 nucleotide sequence: TGTGCCAGCAGCTCACTCGGACAGGGAAACTCACCCCTCCACTTT. It codes for CASSSLGQGNSPLHF.

J is TRBJ2-5 and V is TRBV7-2; D may correspond to TRBD1 or TRBD2 (5 bases each). Trimming shortened V by 5 bases and J by 3 bases, and 10 bases separated the two germline ends. Germline V gene sequence: CDR1 SGHTA, CDR2 FQGNSA. The CDR3 is 13 residues long. The CDR3 nucleotides read TGTGCCAGCAGCCGGGGACGGAAAGAGACCCAGTACTTC. It translates to CASSRGRKETQYF.